One sample yielded the 29 T cell receptor beta chains listed below, sequenced in a study of cytomegalovirus exposure and HLA in healthy donors. 13 Jbeta primers and 60 Vbeta primers were used for the PCR. Clones were read by immunoSEQ multiplex PCR, and TCRdb kept only the in-frame ones, dropping some. Of over 150,000 clones in the sample, about four fifths are singletons; the top ten hold about 12%. Material: PBMCs. These receptors came from a woman between 45 and 65 years old in good health and CMV-seronegative.

The chain combines TRBV15 with TRBJ1-2, with D possibly being TRBD1 (5 bases). CDR1 is LNHNV, CDR2 YYDKDF, per germline (reference sequence). The CDR3 is 15 residues long. V was pared by 5 bases and J by 4 bases, with 17 bases between. CDR3 region: CATSWGEGVTYGYTF. DNA for the CDR3: TGTGCCACCAGCTGGGGGGAAGGGGTCACCTATGGCTACACCTTC.

The chain links TRBV28 to TRBJ1-2, with TRBD1 matching 8 bases. This CDR3 has 14 residues. Germline V gene sequence: CDR1 MDHEN, CDR2 SYDVKM. V lost 2 bases, J lost 8 bases, and 7 bases stayed unmatched. CDR3 coding DNA: TGTGCCAGCAGTTTAGCGGACAGGGAGGGCGGCTACACCTTC. Translated: CASSLADREGGYTF.

The chain links TRBV5-1 to TRBJ2-3; D gene ambiguous. The CDR3 runs to 14 residues. The germline V gene encodes CDR1 SGHRS and CDR2 YFSETQ. V dropped 6 bases and J dropped 1 base, with 12 bases sitting between them. CDR3 sequence reads: CASNPLAGTDTQYF. CDR3 coding DNA: TGCGCCAGCAACCCACTGGCGGGCACAGATACGCAGTATTTT.

V usage is TRBV9 and J usage is TRBJ1-5; D is perhaps TRBD1 (6 bases). The V gene lost 4 bases and the J gene lost 4 bases, with 12 bases spanning the gap. The CDR3 is 14 amino acids. Germline V gene lookup returns CDR1 SGDLS and CDR2 YYNGEE. The CDR3 DNA sequence: TGTGCCAGCAGCTCGGGACAAATTAATCAGCCCCAGCATTTT. Protein: CASSSGQINQPQHF.

This clone has more than one count but fewer than ten. The chain recombines TRBV27 with TRBJ1-1; D call uncertain. Trimming took off 4 bases at V and 5 bases at J, with 14 bases between the two ends. The CDR3 runs to 14 residues. Germline lookup yields CDR1 MNHEY and CDR2 SMNVEV (reference sequence). The CDR3 is CASSSPTRKTEAFF. Here the CDR3 DNA reads TGTGCCAGCAGTTCCCCAACTCGAAAAACTGAAGCTTTCTTT.

The chain couples TRBV10-3 to TRBJ2-1; possible D gene TRBD2, 6 bases. There are 15 residues in the CDR3. Trimming cost V 6 bases and J 8 bases, with 20 bases left between them. Germline V gives CDR1 ENHRY, CDR2 SYGVKD. CDR3 residues: CAISLVGSPGDEQFF. In nucleotides, the CDR3 is TGTGCCATCAGCCTCGTGGGCTCCCCGGGGGATGAGCAGTTCTTC.

The chain is built from TRBV18 and TRBJ2-7, with TRBD1 matching over 8 bases. The CDR3 contains 14 residues. Looked up from germline, CDR1 is KGHSH and CDR2 is LQKENI. V lost 4 bases and J lost 5; bases outside the gene matches: 7. The CDR3 sequence is CASSQGTGGNEQYF. The CDR3 coding sequence is TGTGCCAGCTCACAGGGTACAGGGGGGAACGAGCAGTACTTC.

The sample holds one count of this clone. The chain is built from TRBV7-3 and TRBJ2-1, with 12 bases lining up with TRBD2. This CDR3 contains 14 residues. V lost 5 bases and J lost 7; bases outside the gene matches: 3. Germline CDR1 is SGHTA and CDR2 is FQGTGA. CDR3 in amino acids: CASSPSGGANEQFF. CDR3 nucleotides: TGTGCCAGCAGCCCTAGCGGGGGGGCAAATGAGCAGTTCTTC. Variable domain in full (rest from reference TRBV7-3 and TRBJ2-1): GAGVSQTPSNKVTEKGKYVELRCDPISGHTALYWYRQSLGQGPEFLIYFQGTGAADDSGLPNDRFFAVRPEGSVSTLKIQRTERGDSAVYLCASSPSGGANEQFFGPGTRLTVL.

The chain is built from TRBV7-2 and TRBJ2-1; the D is unclear. This CDR3 comprises 14 residues. Germline lookup yields CDR1 SGHTA and CDR2 FQGNSA. Trimming cost V 5 bases and J 4 bases, with 12 bases left between them. In nucleotides, the CDR3 is TGTGCCAGCAGCGACACACATGGATACAATGAGCAGTTCTTC. Residues: CASSDTHGYNEQFF. Complete variable domain (other parts from reference TRBV7-2 and TRBJ2-1): GAGVSQSPSNKVTEKGKDVELRCDPISGHTALYWYRQSLGQGLEFLIYFQGNSAPDKSGLPSDRFSAERTGGSVSTLTIQRTQQEDSAVYLCASSDTHGYNEQFFGPGTRLTVL.

The sample holds one count of this clone. V usage is TRBV6-5 and J usage is TRBJ2-7, with TRBD2 matching over 8 bases. The trim removed 2 bases at V and 2 bases at J, leaving 2 bases unmatched. CDR3 length equals 14 residues. CDR1 and CDR2 (germline): MNHEY, SVGAGI. The CDR3 region is CASSYAGGAYEQYF. CDR3 coding DNA: TGTGCCAGCAGTTACGCGGGAGGAGCCTACGAGCAGTACTTC.

This sequence joins TRBV5-4 and TRBJ2-6, with TRBD1 matching 9 bases. Trimming removed 4 bases from V and 1 base from J; junction bases left unmatched: 12. The CDR3 consists of 19 residues. Germline CDR1 reads SGHNT; CDR2 reads YYREEE (reference sequence). Written as DNA, the CDR3 is TGTGCCAGCAGCCCCGGGGGGACAGGGACTTATTCTGGGGCCAACGTCCTGACTTTC. Translating gives CASSPGGTGTYSGANVLTF. The whole variable domain, remainder taken from reference TRBV5-4 and TRBJ2-6, is ETGVTQSPTHLIKTRGQQVTLRCSSQSGHNTVSWYQQALGQGPQFIFQYYREEENGRGNFPPRFSGLQFPNYSSELNVNALELDDSALYLCASSPGGTGTYSGANVLTFGAGSRLTVL.

The V and J genes are TRBV6-5 and TRBJ2-7; tentatively, D is TRBD2 (6 bases). The V and J ends lost 5 bases and 3 bases respectively, with 14 bases between them. The CDR3 sequence is 14 residues long. Germline-derived CDR1 and CDR2 are MNHEY and SVGAGI. CDR3 amino acids: CASSMGMGGYEQYF. CDR3 coding DNA: TGTGCCAGCAGTATGGGGATGGGAGGCTACGAGCAGTACTTC.

The chain has TRBV28 and TRBJ1-5, with 8 bases fitting TRBD1. The ends lost 6 bases at V and 0 bases at J; junction bases unmatched: 13. The V gene's germline CDR1 is MDHEN and CDR2 SYDVKM. This CDR3 region has 18 residues. Here the CDR3 reads CASRSPGQEIYSNQPQHF. CDR3 DNA: TGTGCCAGCAGGTCACCGGGACAGGAGATCTATAGCAATCAGCCCCAGCATTTT.

V gene TRBV2 combines with J gene TRBJ2-1; maybe TRBD2 (6 bases). The germline V gene has CDR1 SNHLY and CDR2 FYNNEI. V was shortened by 5 bases and J by 9 bases, with 14 bases between the two germline ends. The length of the CDR3 is 13 residues. CDR3 loop: CASSRDSFVEQFF. CDR3 nucleotide sequence: TGTGCCAGCAGTCGGGACTCCTTCGTTGAGCAGTTCTTC.

This clone was picked up a small number of times. V gene TRBV9 combines with J gene TRBJ2-1; D is perhaps TRBD2 (5 bases). Trimming stripped 4 bases from V and 8 bases from J, with 13 bases between. The CDR3 has 13 residues. Germline loops: CDR1 SGDLS, CDR2 YYNGEE. Here the CDR3 DNA reads TGTGCCAGCAGCCGAGGAGGAGGTGATGAGCAGTTCTTC. Encoded protein: CASSRGGGDEQFF.

This chain links TRBV5-6 with TRBJ2-2; TRBD1 agrees at 9 bases. Germline-derived CDR1 and CDR2 are SGHDT and YYEEEE. V lost 2 bases and J lost 6; bases outside the gene matches: 5. This CDR3 region has 15 residues. The DNA for the CDR3 is TGTGCCAGCAGCTTAACAGGGGGCGCCCCCGGGGAGCTGTTTTTT. It yields the protein CASSLTGGAPGELFF.

The gene calls are TRBV5-4 and TRBJ2-3; 9 bases are a match to TRBD2. The CDR3 runs 14 residues. Germline V CDR1 and CDR2: SGHNT, YYREEE (reference sequence). In nucleotides, the CDR3 is TGTGCTCACACGGCGGGGGGGCCGGGAGATACGCAGTATTTT. The encoded protein is CAHTAGGPGDTQYF.

The CDR3, as DNA: TGTGCCAGCAGCTTAAGGACAGAGTACAATGAGCAGTTCTTC. This codes for CASSLRTEYNEQFF. This rearrangement joins TRBV7-8 to TRBJ2-1, with D possibly matching TRBD1 (6 bases). Germline CDR1 is SGHVS and CDR2 is FQNEAQ. The V and J ends lost 2 bases and 4 bases respectively, with 9 bases between them. The length of the CDR3 is 14 residues. Filled out from reference TRBV7-8 and TRBJ2-1, the complete variable domain reads GAGVSQSPRYKVAKRGQDVALRCDPISGHVSLFWYQQALGQGPEFLTYFQNEAQLDKSGLPSDRFFAERPEGSVSTLKIQRTQQEDSAVYLCASSLRTEYNEQFFGPGTRLTVL.

The chain has TRBV30 and TRBJ2-1; weak D call: TRBD2 (6 bases). CDR3 size: 13 residues. The germline CDR1 and CDR2 sequences are GTSNPN and SVGIG (reference sequence). Trimming took 8 bases from V and 13 from J, leaving 24 bases between them. CDR3 amino acids: CASTDRGDSHQFF. For the CDR3, the DNA is TGTGCCAGTACAGATAGAGGGGACTCCCATCAGTTCTTC.

Note on this clone: The junction shows a germline mismatch at one end, possibly a read error. The rearrangement links TRBV11-1 to TRBJ2-7; 7 positions match TRBD1. CDR3 size: 14 residues. Germline assignment: CDR1 SGHAT and CDR2 FQDESV (reference sequence). CDR3 residues: CVSSSGQWEYEQYF. The CDR3 nucleotides read TGTGTCAGCAGCTCGGGACAGTGGGAATACGAGCAGTACTTC.

The chain combines TRBV30 with TRBJ1-2, with D maybe TRBD1 (5 bases). The V end lost 2 bases, the J end lost 6 bases, and 22 bases lay between the germline ends. The germline V gene has CDR1 GTSNPN and CDR2 SVGIG (reference sequence). The CDR3 runs to 16 residues. CDR3 amino acids: CAWSPPTLGALNGYTF. Here the CDR3 DNA reads TGTGCCTGGAGTCCACCCACATTAGGGGCCTTAAATGGCTACACCTTC.

V is TRBV7-2 and J is TRBJ2-1; D unclear. The CDR3 loop spans 12 amino acids. Germline loops: CDR1 SGHTA, CDR2 FQGNSA. V lost 5 bases to trimming and J lost 7 bases, with 9 bases between them. CDR3 in amino acids: CASSPLWNEQFF. The CDR3 DNA reads TGTGCCAGCAGCCCCCTATGGAATGAGCAGTTCTTC.

This clone has more than one count but fewer than ten. The gene calls are TRBV5-4 and TRBJ2-3; 12 bases line up with TRBD2. The V gene end was trimmed by 4 bases and the J gene end by 3 bases; junction bases not matched to a gene: 6. CDR1 and CDR2 (germline): SGHNT, YYREEE (reference sequence). This CDR3 has 16 amino acids. The CDR3 region has the DNA TGTGCCAGCAGCCCGCGACTAGCGGGAGTGACAGATACGCAGTATTTT. It yields the protein CASSPRLAGVTDTQYF.

The chain employs TRBV7-9 and TRBJ1-5; no clear D gene. Germline V gene data show CDR1 as SEHNR and CDR2 as FQNEAQ (reference sequence). This CDR3 comprises 14 residues. V was shortened by 5 bases and J by 3 bases, with 11 bases between the two germline ends. DNA for the CDR3: TGTGCCAGCAGCCCAGCGGGCAACAATCAGCCCCAGCATTTT. This codes for CASSPAGNNQPQHF.

V and J are TRBV6-5 and TRBJ2-1, with no clear D. V shed 2 bases and J shed 6 bases, with 8 bases lying between them. Germline V lookup: CDR1 MNHEY, CDR2 SVGAGI. The CDR3 covers 13 residues. The CDR3 bases are TGTGCCAGCAGTTACCGGAGCCTCAATGAGCAGTTCTTC. Translated, it gives CASSYRSLNEQFF.

There are a few counts of this clone. DNA of the CDR3: TGCGCCAGCAGCACCCGGGGGGGGGCCACCGATGAGCAGTTCTTC. Its protein product is CASSTRGGATDEQFF. The V gene is TRBV5-1, the J gene TRBJ2-1; 8 bases are a match to TRBD2. The CDR3 totals 15 residues. The V and J ends lost 4 bases and 8 bases, in that order; junction bases with no gene match: 11. CDR1 is SGHRS, CDR2 YFSETQ, per germline.

In this sample, this clone turned up once. The chain is built from TRBV11-1 and TRBJ1-2, with unresolved D. The CDR3 has 13 residues. The V end lost 3 bases, the J end lost 3 bases, and 8 bases lay between the germline ends. CDR1 and CDR2 from the germline V gene are SGHAT and FQDESV (reference sequence). The CDR3 coding sequence is TGTGCCAGCAGCTTGGAGTTTCACTATGGCTACACCTTC. Its protein is CASSLEFHYGYTF.

Here the CDR3 DNA reads TGTGCCAGCAGCCAAGGTGACAGTCTTCTTGGGGCCAACACCGGGGAGCTGTTTTTT. It translates to CASSQGDSLLGANTGELFF. V is TRBV4-2 and J is TRBJ2-2; weak D call: TRBD1 (5 bases). The CDR3 length is 19 residues. V gave up 1 base and J gave up 2 bases, with 20 bases separating them. Germline CDR1 is LGHNA and CDR2 is YNFKEQ.

The CDR3 coding sequence is TGTGCCAGCAGTTTGACTAGCGGGGACGCCCTGGGGGCCCACGAGCAGTACTTC. This sequence encodes CASSLTSGDALGAHEQYF. The gene calls are TRBV9 and TRBJ2-7; 11 bases line up with TRBD2. This CDR3 has 18 residues. The junction had 18 bases not matched to a gene; V was cut back by 5 bases and J by 5 bases. Per germline, CDR1 SGDLS and CDR2 YYNGEE.